Presented here are 13 T cell receptor beta chains from one specimen sequenced in a study of T cells in Graves' hyperthyroidism and ophthalmopathy (dated by TCRdb to the late 2010s). Library preparation was by multiplex PCR. Sequencing was carried out with an Illumina HiSeq 2000. The TCR beta CDR3 regions were amplified from RNA transcripts. A first-round RT-PCR of the TCR CDR3 used the HTBI primer set with the Qiagen OneStep RT-PCR kit. Through fastp at Q25 and MiXCR, TCRdb rebuilt clones from the public reads, retaining in-frame beta chains. Each CDR3 protein appears once, grouped with its most common genes and DNA. The sample includes approximately 590,000 distinct CDR3 sequences, with under 60% observed a single time. Clones ranked in the top ten supply about 7.8% of the sample. What was sequenced was peripheral blood or thyroid tissue (not recorded which). The source of these receptors is a woman aged 18-29 years with Graves' hyperthyroidism. Donor details come from another sample of the same person, matched by shared clones.

This clonotype was picked up many times. The chain recombines TRBV7-3 with TRBJ1-1, with D unresolved. V was trimmed by 0 bases and J by 3 bases, leaving 5 bases between them. The CDR3 has 13 amino acids. From germline, CDR1 is SGHTA and CDR2 FQGTGA. The CDR3 reads CASSLTTDTEAFF. The DNA of the CDR3 is TGTGCCAGCAGCTTAACGACGGACACTGAAGCTTTCTTT.

The rearrangement uses TRBV15 and TRBJ2-7, with 11 bases lining up with TRBD2. The germline gives CDR1 LNHNV, CDR2 YYDKDF (reference sequence). With 11 bases clipped from V and 0 bases from J, the junction kept 3 bases outside the gene matches. CDR3 length: 13 residues. The CDR3 sequence is CAATSGSSYEQYF. The CDR3, as DNA: TGTGCCGCAACTAGCGGGAGCTCCTACGAGCAGTACTTC.

The table lists this clonotype with a few counts. The chain links TRBV24-1 to TRBJ1-5; 9 positions match TRBD1. Germline assignment: CDR1 KGHDR and CDR2 SFDVKD. J lost 2 bases, V lost 5 bases, and 18 bases had no gene match. The CDR3 runs to 20 residues. The CDR3 loop reads CATSVTSTGTGTNCNQPQHF. CDR3 sequence (DNA): TGTGCCACCAGTGTTACCTCGACCGGGACAGGGACCAATTGCAATCAGCCCCAGCATTTT.

This clonotype was detected only once. The chain carries TRBV7-6 and TRBJ2-7, with a weak D call TRBD1 (6 bases). The CDR3 has 13 residues. The germline V gene has CDR1 SGHVS and CDR2 FNYEAQ. V lost 5 bases and J lost 6, with 14 bases in between. CDR3 region: CASSQTQGGEQYF. The CDR3, as DNA: TGTGCCAGCAGCCAAACCCAAGGGGGCGAGCAGTACTTC. The entire variable domain, with the rest obtained from reference TRBV7-6 and TRBJ2-7, is as follows: GAGVSQSPRYKVTKRGQDVALRCDPISGHVSLYWYRQALGQGPEFLTYFNYEAQQDKSGLPNDRFSAERPEGSISTLTIQRTEQRDSAMYRCASSQTQGGEQYFGPGTRLTVT.

The chain employs TRBV20-1 and TRBJ1-1; D gene unclear. Deletions cut 7 bases from V and 5 bases from J, with 23 bases between. Germline loops: CDR1 DFQATT, CDR2 SNEGSKA (reference sequence). The CDR3 contains 15 residues. This chain's CDR3 is CSVSLSLGSRTEAFF. In nucleotides, the CDR3 is TGCAGTGTGAGCCTCTCACTCGGATCTCGGACTGAAGCTTTCTTT.

The chain is built from TRBV25-1 and TRBJ1-2; D call uncertain. The germline gives CDR1 MGHDK, CDR2 SYGVNS. The CDR3 runs 15 residues. The V end was cut by 9 bases, the J end by 0 bases, with 17 bases between. The CDR3 region has the DNA TGTGCCAGTAGTATAGTTCCACACCCTAACTATGGCTACACCTTC. Translating it yields CASSIVPHPNYGYTF.

In its sample, this clonotype was seen once. The gene calls are TRBV7-3 and TRBJ2-3; D not resolved. Germline-derived CDR1 and CDR2 are SGHTA and FQGTGA. This CDR3 has 15 residues. V lost 5 bases and J 0 bases, leaving 12 bases between the germline ends. The CDR3 protein is CASSPYGPSTDTQYF. The CDR3 coding sequence is TGTGCCAGCAGCCCATATGGCCCTAGCACAGATACGCAGTATTTT.

As concerns this clonotype: A junction boundary mismatches the germline segment, possibly from a read error. The genes are TRBV24-1 and TRBJ2-5; D gene uncertain. The V gene's germline CDR1 is KGHDR and CDR2 SFDVKD. There are 15 residues in the CDR3. CDR3 residues: CASSLRRPLRETQYF. The CDR3 nucleotides read TGTGCCAGCAGTTTAAGACGGCCCTTGAGGGAGACCCAGTACTTC.

This sequence joins TRBV6-5 and TRBJ1-1; no reliable D call. The CDR3 has 15 amino acids. V was trimmed by 4 bases and J by 1 base, leaving 13 bases between them. Germline CDR1 and CDR2: MNHEY and SVGAGI. The CDR3 nucleotides read TGTGCCAGCAGTTCGTTCGGAACCGGGAACACTGAAGCTTTCTTT. Its protein is CASSSFGTGNTEAFF.

This clonotype was observed at least ten times. The V and J genes are TRBV2 and TRBJ2-7; no reliable D call. This CDR3 has 11 residues. The germline V and J ends were trimmed by 5 bases and 2 bases, with 4 bases remaining between them. CDR1 and CDR2 (germline): SNHLY, FYNNEI. Written as DNA, the CDR3 is TGTGCCAGCAGTCCCGCCTACGAGCAGTACTTC. Translated: CASSPAYEQYF.

A few counts support this clonotype. Written as DNA, the CDR3 is TGCAGTGCTGGCTGGGACTCGAATTCACCCCTCCACTTT. Protein sequence: CSAGWDSNSPLHF. The chain employs TRBV20-1 and TRBJ1-6; D possibly corresponds to TRBD1 (5 bases). V dropped 5 bases and J dropped 7 bases, with 12 bases sitting between them. Germline loops: CDR1 DFQATT, CDR2 SNEGSKA (reference sequence). The CDR3 consists of 13 residues.

The chain employs TRBV9 and TRBJ1-3, with D unresolved. The CDR3 loop spans 14 amino acids. V was clipped by 1 base and J by 0 bases, with 5 bases between them. Germline V gene lookup returns CDR1 SGDLS and CDR2 YYNGEE. CDR3 sequence: CASSVKSSGNTIYF. The CDR3 DNA reads as TGTGCCAGCAGCGTAAAAAGCTCTGGAAACACCATATATTTT.

V usage is TRBV29-1 and J usage is TRBJ2-7, with 14 bases identical to TRBD2. This CDR3 comprises 15 residues. Losses at the gene ends were 7 bases for V and 7 bases for J; bases not matched to a gene: 12. The germline V gene has CDR1 SQVTM and CDR2 ANQGSEA. CDR3: CSAARTSGRQGEQYF. In nucleotides, the CDR3 is TGCAGCGCCGCCCGGACTAGCGGGAGGCAAGGTGAGCAGTACTTC.